One sample yielded the 26 T cell receptor beta chains listed below, sequenced in a study of blood T cells in healthy people across ages. Together with a sample-barcoded 5' primer, a J-beta primer mix was included in a second PCR lasting 7 to 11 cycles. TCRdb redid the calling of the 5' RACE reads with MiXCR, one entry per CDR3 protein. The sample records around 940,000 distinct CDR3 sequences, 51% being singletons. The sample consisted of blood. Receptors originate from a woman in her sixties or seventies in good health.

This chain links TRBV20-1 with TRBJ1-1, with 8 bases identical to TRBD1. This CDR3 spans 12 amino acids. V lost 5 bases, J lost 4 bases, and 3 bases stayed unmatched. Germline V gives CDR1 DFQATT, CDR2 SNEGSKA (reference sequence). The CDR3 protein is CSADRGATEAFF. The CDR3 DNA sequence: TGCAGTGCTGACAGGGGTGCCACTGAAGCTTTCTTT.

The chain carries TRBV28 and TRBJ2-7, with TRBD2 as a possible D gene (6 bases). The DNA matches TRBJ2-5 better at its end, which makes the J call doubtful. Germline values: CDR1 MDHEN, CDR2 SYDVKM. The CDR3 has 12 residues. The CDR3 spells CASQEGRGTQYF. CDR3 bases: TGTGCCAGTCAGGAGGGACGGGGGACCCAGTACTTC.

The rearrangement links TRBV28 to TRBJ2-5; 10 nucleotides line up with TRBD1. The assigned J gene may be wrong: the sequence end matches TRBJ2-7 better. Germline V gives CDR1 MDHEN, CDR2 SYDVKM. This CDR3 spans 15 amino acids. The CDR3 loop is CASSRPGQGLNEQYF. DNA of the CDR3: TGTGCCAGCAGTAGACCGGGACAGGGGTTAAACGAGCAGTACTTC.

This clonotype has a count of ten or more. The CDR3 nucleotides read TGCAGCGCAACGACTAGCTCTTCCTACGAGCAGTACTTC. This gives the protein CSATTSSSYEQYF. This chain connects TRBV29-1 to TRBJ2-7; 7 nucleotides line up with TRBD2. CDR1 is SQVTM and CDR2 is ANQGSEA in the germline V gene. The trim removed 7 bases at V and 1 base at J, leaving 7 bases unmatched. CDR3 length equals 13 residues.

V gene TRBV7-9 combines with J gene TRBJ2-1, with D perhaps TRBD2 (5 bases). CDR3 size: 12 residues. The germline V and J ends were trimmed by 6 bases and 11 bases, with 14 bases remaining between them. Germline values: CDR1 SEHNR, CDR2 FQNEAQ (reference sequence). CDR3 sequence (DNA): TGTGCCAGCAGGCTTGACACGGGAAAGCAGTTCTTC. Amino acids: CASRLDTGKQFF.

The chain employs TRBV7-3 and TRBJ1-2; possible D gene TRBD1, 5 bases. The CDR3 consists of 14 residues. From germline, CDR1 is SGHTA and CDR2 FQGTGA. V dropped 1 base and J dropped 2 bases, with 8 bases sitting between them. The CDR3: CASSLMGGNYGYTF. DNA for the CDR3: TGTGCCAGCAGCTTAATGGGGGGAAACTATGGCTACACCTTC. The full variable domain, rest sourced from reference TRBV7-3 and TRBJ1-2, is GAGVSQTPSNKVTEKGKYVELRCDPISGHTALYWYRQSLGQGPEFLIYFQGTGAADDSGLPNDRFFAVRPEGSVSTLKIQRTERGDSAVYLCASSLMGGNYGYTFGSGTRLTVV.

This clonotype was seen a handful of times. This rearrangement joins TRBV4-1 to TRBJ1-4; D unclear. With 0 bases removed from V and 10 bases from J, the gap between germline ends came to 9 bases. The length of the CDR3 is 13 residues. Germline V gene lookup returns CDR1 MGHRA and CDR2 YSYEKL. This CDR3 is CASSQDKSGKLFF. In nucleotides, the CDR3 is TGCGCCAGCAGCCAAGATAAAAGTGGAAAACTGTTTTTT.

This clonotype was counted a few times. V is TRBV24-1 and J is TRBJ2-5; D unclear. With 5 bases removed from V and 2 bases from J, the gap between germline ends came to 14 bases. CDR3 length: 15 residues. Germline V lookup: CDR1 KGHDR, CDR2 SFDVKD. DNA of the CDR3: TGTGCCACCAGTGCGACTGACAAACCGCAAGAGACCCAGTACTTC. Amino acids: CATSATDKPQETQYF.

The chain links TRBV7-9 to TRBJ1-2, with D unresolved. Trimming shortened V by 2 bases and J by 4 bases, and 5 bases separated the two germline ends. The CDR3 has 12 residues. The germline V gene encodes CDR1 SEHNR and CDR2 FQNEAQ (reference sequence). CDR3 bases: TGTGCCAGCAGCTTACAGGTCTATGGCTACACCTTC. It yields the protein CASSLQVYGYTF.

The rearrangement uses TRBV7-2 and TRBJ2-1, with TRBD1 matching over 8 bases. Per the germline V gene, CDR1 is SGHTA and CDR2 is FQGNSA. V lost 3 bases, J lost 5 bases, and 6 bases stayed unmatched. CDR3 length: 15 residues. CDR3 sequence: CASSFPDRANNEQFF. CDR3 coding DNA: TGTGCCAGCAGCTTTCCGGACAGGGCCAACAATGAGCAGTTCTTC.

This clonotype was counted at least ten times. The chain uses TRBV28 and TRBJ2-5; D not resolved. This CDR3 comprises 11 residues. CDR1 and CDR2 (germline): MDHEN, SYDVKM. V shed 8 bases and J shed 5 bases, with 9 bases lying between them. This CDR3 reads CASGNEETQYF. The CDR3, as DNA: TGTGCCAGCGGGAATGAGGAGACCCAGTACTTC.

The chain couples TRBV29-1 to TRBJ2-7; D is undetermined. Germline CDR1 is SQVTM and CDR2 is ANQGSEA. The CDR3 extends over 10 amino acids. V shed 2 bases and J shed 7 bases, with 6 bases lying between them. DNA for the CDR3: TGCAGCGTTGAACATGGGGAGCAGTACTTC. It translates to CSVEHGEQYF.

This clonotype was found a few times. This chain joins TRBV12-3 or TRBV12-4 and TRBJ2-7, with 12 bases lining up with TRBD2. The CDR3 runs to 15 residues. V shed 4 bases and J 3 bases; nucleotides not matched to a gene: 4. The CDR3 region has the DNA TGTGCCAGCAGTTCCTGGACTAGCGGGATCTACGAGCAGTACTTC. Translation gives CASSSWTSGIYEQYF.

The genes are TRBV28 and TRBJ1-5, with 12 bases fitting TRBD1. Per the germline V gene, CDR1 is MDHEN and CDR2 is SYDVKM. CDR3 length equals 16 residues. After removal of 5 bases from V and 3 bases from J, the junction contained 5 bases not matched to a gene. CDR3 bases: TGTGCCAGCAGTCCGGGGACAGGGGGCATCAATCAGCCCCAGCATTTT. Translating it yields CASSPGTGGINQPQHF.

V gene TRBV18 combines with J gene TRBJ1-1; 11 bases match TRBD1. Trimming took 5 bases from V and 5 from J; bases not matched to a gene: 4. The CDR3 extends over 14 amino acids. Germline values: CDR1 KGHSH, CDR2 LQKENI. CDR3 sequence reads: CASSGQGAQTEAFF. For the CDR3, the DNA is TGTGCCAGCTCAGGACAGGGGGCACAGACTGAAGCTTTCTTT.

The chain carries TRBV6-5 and TRBJ2-3, with a possible D match to TRBD1 (5 bases). The CDR3 runs 14 residues. In germline, CDR1 is MNHEY, CDR2 SVGAGI. V gave up 8 bases and J gave up 1 base, with 13 bases separating them. Here the CDR3 reads CASQPHRRTDTQYF. The CDR3, as DNA: TGTGCCAGCCAACCGCACAGGCGCACAGATACGCAGTATTTT.

The gene calls are TRBV7-2 and TRBJ1-5; unclear D gene. Per germline, CDR1 SGHTA and CDR2 FQGNSA. V lost 2 bases and J 10 bases, leaving 15 bases between the germline ends. The CDR3 is 14 residues long. The CDR3, as DNA: TGTGCCAGCAGCTTATCACGGAGTCCTCAACCCCAGCATTTT. Protein sequence: CASSLSRSPQPQHF.

This clonotype was seen ten or more times. The CDR3 sequence is CATVWREGTDTQYF. The CDR3 coding sequence is TGTGCCACCGTTTGGCGGGAGGGCACAGATACGCAGTATTTT. The chain recombines TRBV7-8 with TRBJ2-3, with TRBD2 identical over 8 bases. The V gene end was trimmed by 10 bases and the J gene end by 1 base; junction bases not matched to a gene: 7. Germline-derived CDR1 and CDR2 are SGHVS and FQNEAQ. The CDR3 runs 14 residues.

The rearrangement links TRBV4-3 to TRBJ2-2; no clear D gene. Trimming pared 8 bases from V and 4 bases from J, leaving 17 bases between. The CDR3 has 15 residues. The germline gives CDR1 LGHNA, CDR2 YSLEER. The CDR3 protein is CASSRFSKSTGELFF. The CDR3 region has the DNA TGCGCCAGCTCCCGATTTTCCAAGAGCACCGGGGAGCTGTTTTTT.

This clonotype was seen only a few times. The J gene is TRBJ2-7, the V gene TRBV20-1, with D possibly being TRBD1 or TRBD2 (6 bases each). The CDR3 runs 11 residues. The germline V gene has CDR1 DFQATT and CDR2 SNEGSKA (reference sequence). V lost 3 bases and J 5 bases, leaving 8 bases between the germline ends. The CDR3 region is CSASRGDEQYF. In DNA form, the CDR3 reads TGCAGTGCTAGTAGGGGGGACGAGCAGTACTTC.

The rearrangement joins TRBV20-1 to TRBJ2-5; 9 bases line up with TRBD1. Germline CDR1 and CDR2: DFQATT and SNEGSKA (reference sequence). The CDR3 extends over 17 amino acids. Trimming at V came to 2 bases and at J to 1 base, leaving 11 bases not matched to a gene. In DNA, the CDR3 is TGCAGTGCTAGAACTGGGACAGGGAGATTAGGCCAAGAGACCCAGTACTTC. As protein: CSARTGTGRLGQETQYF.

This clonotype was seen a handful of times. V usage is TRBV4-1 and J usage is TRBJ2-4; D tentatively fits TRBD1 or TRBD2 (5 bases each). V was trimmed by 4 bases and J by 2 bases, leaving 18 bases between them. The CDR3 loop spans 17 amino acids. Per the germline V gene, CDR1 is MGHRA and CDR2 is YSYEKL. Written as DNA, the CDR3 is TGCGCCAGCAGCCGGAACGTGAGAGGGGCGACCAAAAACATTCAGTACTTC. It encodes CASSRNVRGATKNIQYF.

This chain joins TRBV18 and TRBJ2-7; 9 bases match TRBD1. V lost 4 bases and J lost 6; bases outside the gene matches: 10. This CDR3 is built from 15 residues. The germline CDR1 and CDR2 sequences are KGHSH and LQKENI. Written as DNA, the CDR3 is TGTGCCAGCTCACTCACAGGGGGCATTTCGTCCGAGCAGTACTTC. This encodes CASSLTGGISSEQYF.

This clonotype was counted only a few times. The chain couples TRBV2 to TRBJ2-7; 12 positions match TRBD2. Germline V gene sequence: CDR1 SNHLY, CDR2 FYNNEI. Losses at the gene ends were 6 bases for V and 6 bases for J; bases not matched to a gene: 9. The CDR3 consists of 15 residues. The CDR3 region has the DNA TGTGCCAGCAGCAGAAGTTGGACTAGCGGGACCGAGCAGTACTTC. It encodes CASSRSWTSGTEQYF.

The gene calls are TRBV20-1 and TRBJ2-7; maybe TRBD2 (5 bases). V gave up 6 bases and J gave up 3 bases, with 15 bases separating them. CDR3 size: 13 residues. CDR1 and CDR2 (germline): DFQATT, SNEGSKA (reference sequence). CDR3 sequence reads: CSAPEGNRYEQYF. The DNA of the CDR3 is TGCAGTGCCCCCGAGGGTAATCGCTACGAGCAGTACTTC.

This rearrangement joins TRBV7-2 to TRBJ2-6; no reliable D call. The CDR3 runs 16 residues. The germline gives CDR1 SGHTA, CDR2 FQGNSA. V was pared by 5 bases and J by 2 bases, with 13 bases between. The CDR3, as DNA: TGTGCCAGCAGCGCCCGACATTTAGCTGGGGCCAACGTCCTGACTTTC. It encodes CASSARHLAGANVLTF. The full variable domain, in which reference TRBV7-2 and TRBJ2-6 provide the parts outside the CDR3, is GAGVSQSPSNKVTEKGKDVELRCDPISGHTALYWYRQSLGQGLEFLIYFQGNSAPDKSGLPSDRFSAERTGGSVSTLTIQRTQQEDSAVYLCASSARHLAGANVLTFGAGSRLTVL.